This entry concerns a single TCR beta chain. Its cognate antigen is unknown. The assay was immunoSEQ multiplex PCR, and TCRdb's table has in-frame clones only and misses some. The sample has 150,000 to 200,000 clones, 85% seen once. The data are from a study of cytomegalovirus exposure and HLA in healthy donors. Looked up from germline, CDR1 is SGHNT and CDR2 is YYREEE (reference sequence). Trimming shortened V by 3 bases and J by 1 base, and 8 bases separated the two germline ends. CDR3 length: 13 residues. Study-wide points: The authors confirmed in vitro that a few CMV-associated chains were specific for CMV antigens.

Input material: PBMCs. The rearrangement joins TRBV5-4 to TRBJ2-7; weak D call: TRBD1 (5 bases). The TCR originated in a man aged 18-30 years in good health and CMV-seropositive. The CDR3 sequence: CASSSDSSYEQYF. In nucleotides, the CDR3 is TGTGCCAGCAGCTCTGACAGTTCCTACGAGCAGTACTTC. Based on the CDR3 plus reference TRBV5-4 and TRBJ2-7, the full variable domain is ETGVTQSPTHLIKTRGQQVTLRCSSQSGHNTVSWYQQALGQGPQFIFQYYREEENGRGNFPPRFSGLQFPNYSSELNVNALELDDSALYLCASSSDSSYEQYFGPGTRLTVT.